This T cell receptor (beta chain) appears in the sequencing data of a study of blood T cell repertoires in COVID-19. As for the study in general: Sample material is recorded as cDNA or gDNA derived from T cells, B-cell-depleted T cells, or PBMCs.

Researchers sorted participants into cohorts using their self-reported clinical history. Symptom resolution, clearance, or two negative PCRs marked donors in Cohort 3 as recovered. How the authors handled the data: Reference gene primers were amplified, and this amplification served to estimate nucleated cell counts. TCRdb's copy holds only in-frame clones and misses some; the assay was immunoSEQ multiplex PCR. V and J calls and clone size follow that table, whereas D and trimming were derived from the DNA. The sample shows approximately 350,000 clones, around 86% of them seen only once. The germline V gene has CDR1 SGHTA and CDR2 FQGNSA. The CDR3 sequence is 15 residues long. V gave up 5 bases and J gave up 4 bases, with 12 bases separating them.

The origin of this receptor is a woman aged 50 to 60 who had recovered from COVID-19. Sequences were obtained from PBMCs or T cells enriched from blood (not recorded which). J is TRBJ1-6 and V is TRBV7-2; no clear D gene. DNA for the CDR3: TGTGCCAGCAGCCCCCCGACCGGGTATAATTCACCCCTCCACTTT. Its translation is CASSPPTGYNSPLHF.